The present entry profiles one T cell receptor (beta chain) with its context. A single count supports this clone. The antigen this receptor binds is unknown. Base qualities are not at hand, and no much larger clone is one base apart. The CDR3 sequence holds 17 residues, the cysteine and phenylalanine included. The kept DNA is CDR3 alone, 51 bases in frame from the first base. Looking up the germline V gene yields CDR1 MNHNS and CDR2 SASEGT. V is shortened by 2 bases, J by 3 bases, and the region joining them spans 19 bases. The CDR3 regions of human TCRbeta chains were analyzed by immunosequencing. On the authors' methods: TCRs in the repertoires were compared against a reference library of SARS-CoV-2-specific TCRs that had been generated with the MIRA antigen-specificity platform. Breadth was defined as the fraction of unique TCRs that were SARS-CoV-2-associated. Depth was defined as the fraction of total T cells that were SARS-CoV-2-associated. Using the MIRA data, each spike-specific TCR was assigned both to the spike region to which the TCR was reactive and to a CD4 or CD8 class. Log10-transformed breadth and depth values were compared by one-way ANOVA with Sidak's multiple comparisons tests. In its TCRdb copy, this immuneACCESS table keeps in-frame sequences only and misses some clones. Where compared with another copy, unresolved V genes explain less than half of these, and the others have no known cause. V and J calls and clone size follow that table, whereas D and trimming were derived from the DNA. The table for this sample lists more than 110,000 clones; 93% of them were counted only once. The biggest ten clones account for approximately 5% of the sample.

This specimen comes from a study of T cell responses to AZD1222 COVID-19 vaccine (TCRdb year 2021). With regard to the full study: AZD1222 recipients given second doses at about 4 weeks or at about 12 weeks were pooled, since spike-specific TCR depth and breadth were not found to differ between the two schedules. Trial participants were enrolled by age into subgroups of 18-55, 56-69 and 70-plus years, and around 150, 29 and 61 TCR-sequenced participants, respectively, were included in these subgroups. TCR sequencing was performed for 230 to 250 trial participants, of whom around 200 were given two doses of AZD1222 and approximately 26 were given two doses of MenACWY control vaccine. Overall study outcomes, separate from this receptor: Vaccine-associated CD4 TCRs spanned the whole spike protein, with dominant responses in regions 160-218 and 743-854. Spike-specific TCR breadth and depth rose significantly after two AZD1222 doses compared with day 0 and with MenACWY recipients. Conclusions about previously exposed vaccinees are limited, since just a handful of AZD1222 recipients were seropositive for SARS-CoV-2 at baseline. Participants were mostly white British and included more females than males, and it was suggested by the authors that clonal diversity may have been underestimated. In the small 56-69-year group, the increase in depth fell short of significance, most likely because of low power. Nearly half of unique spike-specific TCRs reportedly recognized epitopes outside regions mutated in the B.1.351 and B.1.1.7 variants. Because no day 14 peak-response samples were available, the repertoires could be characterized only after the peak T cell response.

The time point label, as the study defines it: baseline before first vaccination. Vaccinee samples were obtained from the UK trials COV001 and COV002, which included a single-blind randomized controlled phase 2/3 trial of AZD1222 (ChAdOx1 nCoV-19) in healthy adults. Trial participant PBMC samples were collected at day 0 and day 28 after the second dose for TCRbeta chain sequencing. Sequencing was performed on peripheral blood, taken on day 0 of AZD1222 vaccination. The TCR originated in an adult in good health. Here the chain combines TRBV6-1 and TRBJ1-1; tentative D gene TRBD1, with 6 bases matching. The CDR3 corresponds to CASSERGALGVDTEAFF. Here is the DNA: TGTGCCAGCAGTGAAAGGGGGGCATTGGGTGTGGACACTGAAGCTTTCTTT.